Shown below are 20 T cell receptor beta chains from a single sample sequenced in a study of spatial heterogeneity in lung cancer. Study results and caveats: Higher tumor mutation counts went along with higher counts of expanded intratumoral alpha and beta TCRs.

Antigens for these TCRs are unknown. The time point is: sample taken at primary tumor resection. MiXCR was run by TCRdb on the 5' RACE reads, yielding one entry per CDR3 protein. The profile covers thousands of distinct CDR3 sequences, with over 5.5% appearing a single time and more than 7.5% taken by the ten largest. Source: lung tumor tissue, taken at surgery. These receptors came from a male donor with early-stage non-small cell lung cancer.

Many counts were recorded for this clonotype. V is TRBV6-6 and J is TRBJ2-7; tentatively, D is TRBD2 (7 bases). The CDR3 has 15 amino acids. Germline V gives CDR1 MNHNY, CDR2 SVGAGI (reference sequence). Deletions cut 2 bases from V and 2 bases from J, with 13 bases between. CDR3 DNA sequence: TGTGCCAGCAGTTACGTGGCGGGGGCCCCCTACGAGCAGTACTTC. Its translation is CASSYVAGAPYEQYF.

This clonotype is labeled as medium-sized. V is TRBV5-1 and J is TRBJ2-3; D unclear. CDR1 is SGHRS and CDR2 is YFSETQ in the germline V gene. V lost 4 bases to trimming and J lost 6 bases, with 15 bases between them. This CDR3 contains 14 residues. The CDR3 DNA follows: TGCGCCAGCAGCCTTGAAATCTCTCCTGATACGCAGTATTTT. Translated, it gives CASSLEISPDTQYF.

This clonotype was observed many times. The chain uses TRBV7-8 and TRBJ1-6; weak D call: TRBD1 (5 bases). Germline values: CDR1 SGHVS, CDR2 FQNEAQ. Trimming took 3 bases from V and 10 from J, leaving 19 bases between them. This CDR3 contains 16 residues. For the CDR3, the DNA is TGTGCCAGCAGCTTGGAACCTCAGACAGTCAAGTCACCCCTCCACTTT. The encoded protein is CASSLEPQTVKSPLHF. The whole variable domain, filled in from reference TRBV7-8 and TRBJ1-6, reads GAGVSQSPRYKVAKRGQDVALRCDPISGHVSLFWYQQALGQGPEFLTYFQNEAQLDKSGLPSDRFFAERPEGSVSTLKIQRTQQEDSAVYLCASSLEPQTVKSPLHFGNGTRLTVT.

This clonotype is classed as medium-sized. The chain uses TRBV20-1 and TRBJ2-5; 8 nucleotides line up with TRBD2. The germline gives CDR1 DFQATT, CDR2 SNEGSKA (reference sequence). The CDR3 consists of 14 residues. V trimming: 6 bases; J trimming: 1 base; junction bases outside the gene matches: 7. As DNA, the CDR3 is TGCAGTGCCTATATAGCGGGGTCCCAAGAGACCCAGTACTTC. Translating it yields CSAYIAGSQETQYF.

This clonotype showed up many times. The V call is TRBV2, the J call TRBJ2-2; D ambiguous. CDR3 length equals 12 residues. Germline V gives CDR1 SNHLY, CDR2 FYNNEI. V dropped 7 bases and J dropped 2 bases, with 5 bases sitting between them. This chain's CDR3 is CASKDNTGELFF. The CDR3 DNA is TGTGCCAGCAAGGACAACACCGGGGAGCTGTTTTTT.

This clonotype was recorded many times. The J gene is TRBJ2-1, the V gene TRBV5-4; 9 bases are a match to TRBD2. This CDR3 comprises 17 residues. Germline V gene data show CDR1 as SGHNT and CDR2 as YYREEE (reference sequence). With V trimmed by 2 bases and J by 6 bases, 12 bases remained unmatched. The CDR3 region has the DNA TGTGCCAGCAGCTTTTCACTCCTGGCGGGAGGGGTCAATGAGCAGTTCTTC. Translated: CASSFSLLAGGVNEQFF.

This clonotype occurred many times. The chain uses TRBV7-2 and TRBJ1-4; a weak D match, TRBD1 (5 bases). Germline-derived CDR1 and CDR2 are SGHTA and FQGNSA. The CDR3 has 17 residues. The V gene lost 0 bases and the J gene lost 0 bases, with 11 bases spanning the gap. The CDR3, as DNA: TGTGCCAGCAGCTTAGCAGGGGTTGGGGCAACTAATGAAAAACTGTTTTTT. Its translation: CASSLAGVGATNEKLFF. The full variable domain, in which reference TRBV7-2 and TRBJ1-4 provide the parts outside the CDR3, is GAGVSQSPSNKVTEKGKDVELRCDPISGHTALYWYRQSLGQGLEFLIYFQGNSAPDKSGLPSDRFSAERTGGSVSTLTIQRTQQEDSAVYLCASSLAGVGATNEKLFFGSGTQLSVL.

In this sample, this clonotype is medium-sized. The V call is TRBV12-3 or TRBV12-4, the J call TRBJ2-2, with D possibly TRBD1 on 6 matching bases. V lost 11 bases and J 3 bases, leaving 13 bases between the germline ends. The CDR3 totals 13 residues. The CDR3 reads CADGQTYTGELFF. CDR3 nucleotides: TGTGCCGACGGACAGACTTACACCGGGGAGCTGTTTTTT.

The chain couples TRBV29-1 to TRBJ2-7, with TRBD1 matching 9 bases. The V gene end was trimmed by 7 bases and the J gene end by 5 bases; junction bases not matched to a gene: 6. CDR3 length: 12 residues. Germline V lookup: CDR1 SQVTM, CDR2 ANQGSEA. The CDR3 DNA sequence: TGCAGCGCCTCGACAGGGGGGGACGAGCAGTACTTC. Its translation: CSASTGGDEQYF.

The rearrangement links TRBV6-5 to TRBJ2-7; a weak D match, TRBD1 (5 bases). Germline V gives CDR1 MNHEY, CDR2 SVGAGI. V was clipped by 4 bases and J by 2 bases, with 15 bases between them. The CDR3 is made up of 15 amino acids. CDR3 bases: TGTGCCAGCAGTTCCCTGGTGGGGCGAGCCTACGAGCAGTACTTC. Its translation is CASSSLVGRAYEQYF.

This clonotype is categorized as medium-sized (0.01 to 0.1%). This rearrangement joins TRBV5-6 to TRBJ1-2; D perhaps matches TRBD1 (6 bases). Trimming removed 0 bases from V and 8 bases from J, with 11 bases in between. The V gene's germline CDR1 is SGHDT and CDR2 YYEEEE. The CDR3 totals 13 residues. CDR3 nucleotide sequence: TGTGCCAGCAGCTTGGTACAGGGTGGAGGCTACACCTTC. Translated: CASSLVQGGGYTF.

As to this clonotype: A much larger clonotype is one base distant, so this may be a read error. The CDR3 protein is CASSLSRRFGYTF. DNA of the CDR3: TGTGCCAGCAGCCTCTCCCGCAGGTTTGGCTACACCTTC. The chain carries TRBV3-1 and TRBJ1-2; unclear D gene. The CDR3 is 13 residues long. Germline lookup yields CDR1 LGHDT and CDR2 YNNKEL (reference sequence). Trimming left V 4 bases short and J 7 bases short, with 13 bases between.

This clonotype rates as medium-sized (0.01 to 0.1%). The chain recombines TRBV2 with TRBJ2-5; D remains ambiguous. The CDR3 has 11 residues. Trimming took off 1 base at V and 8 bases at J, with 5 bases between the two ends. Germline V gene lookup returns CDR1 SNHLY and CDR2 FYNNEI. Here the CDR3 DNA reads TGTGCCAGCAGTGAAGGGGGAACCCAGTACTTC. Amino acids: CASSEGGTQYF.

In this sample, this clonotype turned up many times. The chain has TRBV5-5 and TRBJ1-1, with unresolved D. V lost 0 bases to trimming and J lost 1 base, with 19 bases between them. The length of the CDR3 is 18 residues. CDR1 and CDR2 (germline): SGHKS, YYEKEE (reference sequence). The CDR3 protein is CASSLESMLQVGNTEAFF. The CDR3 DNA follows: TGTGCCAGCAGCTTGGAGTCTATGTTGCAGGTGGGGAACACTGAAGCTTTCTTT.

This clonotype was seen ten or more times. The rearrangement links TRBV29-1 to TRBJ2-1, with a tentative D call TRBD1 (5 bases). Trimming pared 8 bases from V and 5 bases from J, leaving 13 bases between. Per the germline V gene, CDR1 is SQVTM and CDR2 is ANQGSEA. This CDR3 spans 12 amino acids. This CDR3 is CSLRGNNNEQFF. CDR3 coding DNA: TGCAGCCTTAGGGGTAATAACAATGAGCAGTTCTTC.

By share of the sample, this clonotype is medium-sized. V is TRBV20-1 and J is TRBJ2-7; 8 positions agree with TRBD2. Germline V lookup: CDR1 DFQATT, CDR2 SNEGSKA (reference sequence). The CDR3 covers 13 residues. J gave up 4 bases and V 3 bases, and 5 bases lay outside the gene matches. CDR3 in DNA: TGCAGTGCTAGCGGGAGGGAGCCTTACGAGCAGTACTTC. This encodes CSASGREPYEQYF.

This chain joins TRBV7-2 and TRBJ1-1; the D is unclear. With 3 bases removed from V and 6 bases from J, the gap between germline ends came to 8 bases. The length of the CDR3 is 12 residues. From germline, CDR1 is SGHTA and CDR2 FQGNSA. Written as DNA, the CDR3 is TGTGCCAGCAGCTTCGGGTTGGCTGAAGCTTTCTTT. Translated, it gives CASSFGLAEAFF. The variable domain in full, with the rest retrieved from reference TRBV7-2 and TRBJ1-1, is GAGVSQSPSNKVTEKGKDVELRCDPISGHTALYWYRQSLGQGLEFLIYFQGNSAPDKSGLPSDRFSAERTGGSVSTLTIQRTQQEDSAVYLCASSFGLAEAFFGQGTRLTVV.

This clonotype has a count of ten or more. V gene TRBV7-9 combines with J gene TRBJ1-6; D not certain. Germline CDR1 is SEHNR and CDR2 is FQNEAQ (reference sequence). The CDR3 contains 12 residues. The V and J ends lost 5 bases and 9 bases respectively, with 8 bases between them. The CDR3 sequence is CASSVGVSPLHF. CDR3 sequence (DNA): TGTGCCAGCAGCGTTGGTGTTTCACCCCTCCACTTT. Looking up the rest from reference TRBV7-9 and TRBJ1-6 gives the full variable domain: DTGVSQNPRHKITKRGQNVTFRCDPISEHNRLYWYRQTLGQGPEFLTYFQNEAQLEKSRLLSDRFSAERPKGSFSTLEIQRTEQGDSAMYLCASSVGVSPLHFGNGTRLTVT.

By proportion, this clonotype is medium-sized. The CDR3 reads CATWGRMKLFF. CDR3 bases: TGTGCCACTTGGGGACGTATGAAACTGTTTTTT. The chain carries TRBV6-2 or TRBV6-3 and TRBJ1-4, with D possibly TRBD1 on 5 matching bases. The length of the CDR3 is 11 residues. Trimming cost V 10 bases and J 11 bases, with 14 bases left between them. Germline CDR1 and CDR2: MNHEY and SVGEGT.

Ten or more counts support this clonotype. The V call is TRBV4-1, the J call TRBJ1-6, with unresolved D. V was pared by 5 bases and J by 12 bases, with 17 bases between. The V gene's germline CDR1 is MGHRA and CDR2 YSYEKL. The CDR3 consists of 14 residues. The CDR3 DNA follows: TGCGCCAGCAGCTCCCTCGGGGTACGCGAACCCCTCCACTTT. Translating gives CASSSLGVREPLHF.